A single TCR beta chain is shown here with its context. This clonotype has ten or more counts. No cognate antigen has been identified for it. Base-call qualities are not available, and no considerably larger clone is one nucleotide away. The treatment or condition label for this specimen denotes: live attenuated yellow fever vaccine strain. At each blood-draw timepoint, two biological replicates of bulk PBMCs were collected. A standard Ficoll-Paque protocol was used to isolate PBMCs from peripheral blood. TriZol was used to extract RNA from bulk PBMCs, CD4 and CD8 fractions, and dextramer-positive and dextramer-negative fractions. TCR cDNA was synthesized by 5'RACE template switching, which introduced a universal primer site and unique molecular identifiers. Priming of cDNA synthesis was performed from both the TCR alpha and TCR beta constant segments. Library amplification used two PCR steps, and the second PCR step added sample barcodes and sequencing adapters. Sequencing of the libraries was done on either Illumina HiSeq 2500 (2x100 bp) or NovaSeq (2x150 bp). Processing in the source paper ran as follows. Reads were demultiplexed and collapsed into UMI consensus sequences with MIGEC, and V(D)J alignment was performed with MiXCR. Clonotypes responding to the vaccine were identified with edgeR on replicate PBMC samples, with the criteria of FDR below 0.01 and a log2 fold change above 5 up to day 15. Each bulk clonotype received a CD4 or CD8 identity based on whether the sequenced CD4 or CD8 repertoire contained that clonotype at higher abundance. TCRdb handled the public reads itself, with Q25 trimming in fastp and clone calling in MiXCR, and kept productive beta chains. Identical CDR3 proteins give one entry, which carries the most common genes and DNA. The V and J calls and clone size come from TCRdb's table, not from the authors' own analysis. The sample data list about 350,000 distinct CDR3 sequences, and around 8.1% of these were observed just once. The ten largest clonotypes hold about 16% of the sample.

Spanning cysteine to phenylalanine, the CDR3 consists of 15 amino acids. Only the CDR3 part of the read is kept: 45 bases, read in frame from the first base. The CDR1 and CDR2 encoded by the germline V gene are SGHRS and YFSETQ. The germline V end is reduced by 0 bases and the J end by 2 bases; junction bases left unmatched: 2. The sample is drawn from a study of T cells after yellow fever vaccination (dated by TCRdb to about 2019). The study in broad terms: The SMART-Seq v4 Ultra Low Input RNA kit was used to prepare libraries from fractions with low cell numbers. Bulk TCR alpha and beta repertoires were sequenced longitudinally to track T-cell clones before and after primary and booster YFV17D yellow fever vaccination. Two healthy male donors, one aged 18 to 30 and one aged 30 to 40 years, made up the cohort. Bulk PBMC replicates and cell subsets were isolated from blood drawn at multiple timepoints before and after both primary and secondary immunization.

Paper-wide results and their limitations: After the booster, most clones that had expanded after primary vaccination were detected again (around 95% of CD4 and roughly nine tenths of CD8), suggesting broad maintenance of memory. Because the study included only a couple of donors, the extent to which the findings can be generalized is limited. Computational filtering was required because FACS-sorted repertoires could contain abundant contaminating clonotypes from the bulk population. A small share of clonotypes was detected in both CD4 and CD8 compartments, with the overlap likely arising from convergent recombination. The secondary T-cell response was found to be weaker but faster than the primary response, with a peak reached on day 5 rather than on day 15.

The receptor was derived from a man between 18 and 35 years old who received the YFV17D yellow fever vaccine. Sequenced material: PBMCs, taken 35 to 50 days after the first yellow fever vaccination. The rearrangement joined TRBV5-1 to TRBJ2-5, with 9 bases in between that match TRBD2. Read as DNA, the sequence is TGCGCCAGCAGCTTGGGACTAGCGGTACAAGAGACCCAGTACTTC. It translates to CASSLGLAVQETQYF.